This entry lists 32 T cell receptor beta chains sequenced from one sample in a study of cytomegalovirus exposure and HLA in healthy donors. Only in-frame clones appear in the TCRdb table, and some are missing; sequencing was by immunoSEQ multiplex PCR. The profile shows fewer than 200,000 clones, 96% of them singletons. Sequencing was performed on PBMCs. The receptors shown here come from a woman under 30 in good health and CMV-seronegative.

This clone was recorded only once. The rearrangement links TRBV25-1 to TRBJ2-1, with a possible D match to TRBD2 (5 bases). V dropped 1 base and J dropped 2 bases, with 15 bases sitting between them. CDR1 and CDR2 (germline): MGHDK, SYGVNS. CDR3 length equals 17 residues. The CDR3 region is CASSESARVSTYNEQFF. In nucleotides, the CDR3 is TGTGCCAGCAGTGAATCGGCGAGGGTGTCCACCTACAATGAGCAGTTCTTC. Based on the CDR3 plus reference TRBV25-1 and TRBJ2-1, the full variable domain is EADIYQTPRYLVIGTGKKITLECSQTMGHDKMYWYQQDPGMELHLIHYSYGVNSTEKGDLSSESTVSRIRTEHFPLTLESARPSHTSQYLCASSESARVSTYNEQFFGPGTRLTVL.

This rearrangement joins TRBV7-8 to TRBJ1-5; tentatively, D is TRBD1 (5 bases). V was trimmed by 5 bases and J by 3 bases, leaving 14 bases between them. Germline loops: CDR1 SGHVS, CDR2 FQNEAQ. The CDR3 consists of 15 residues. The CDR3 DNA sequence: TGTGCCAGCAGCCTGCAGACAGTCACCAATCAGCCCCAGCATTTT. This gives the protein CASSLQTVTNQPQHF.

This clone was picked up one time. This chain joins TRBV9 and TRBJ2-2; TRBD1 might be the D (5 bases). CDR3 length: 16 residues. The V end lost 0 bases, the J end lost 1 base, and 10 bases lay between the germline ends. Germline V gives CDR1 SGDLS, CDR2 YYNGEE. The chain's CDR3 is CASSVEGRENTGELFF. The CDR3 nucleotides read TGTGCCAGCAGCGTAGAGGGGCGCGAGAACACCGGGGAGCTGTTTTTT.

The V gene is TRBV6-1, the J gene TRBJ2-3, with D possibly being TRBD1 (6 bases). V was shortened by 4 bases and J by 4 bases, with 9 bases between the two germline ends. Germline CDR1 and CDR2: MNHNS and SASEGT. The CDR3 consists of 13 residues. The CDR3 reads CASSGSGADTQYF. The CDR3 nucleotides are TGTGCCAGCAGTGGATCAGGGGCAGATACGCAGTATTTT.

This clone was detected once. V and J are TRBV4-1 and TRBJ2-5, with TRBD2 identical over 12 bases. The J segment lost 2 bases and the V segment lost 1 base, leaving 2 bases of the junction unmatched. This CDR3 comprises 16 residues. CDR1 is MGHRA and CDR2 is YSYEKL in the germline V gene. The CDR3 spells CASSQAGTSGQETQYF. Here the CDR3 DNA reads TGCGCCAGCAGCCAAGCCGGGACTAGCGGGCAAGAGACCCAGTACTTC.

The V and J genes are TRBV18 and TRBJ2-1; D gene uncertain. This CDR3 comprises 15 residues. Per germline, CDR1 KGHSH and CDR2 LQKENI. Trimming removed 2 bases at V and 0 bases at J, with 8 bases between. In nucleotides, the CDR3 is TGTGCCAGCTCACCAGTCGCGAGCTCCTACAATGAGCAGTTCTTC. Translation: CASSPVASSYNEQFF. Looking up the rest from reference TRBV18 and TRBJ2-1 gives the full variable domain: NAGVMQNPRHLVRRRGQEARLRCSPMKGHSHVYWYRQLPEEGLKFMVYLQKENIIDESGMPKERFSAEFPKEGPSILRIQQVVRGDSAAYFCASSPVASSYNEQFFGPGTRLTVL.

The chain links TRBV13 to TRBJ1-6, with D perhaps matching TRBD1 (5 bases). Trimming took 2 bases from V and 7 from J, leaving 12 bases between them. The CDR3 is made up of 15 amino acids. Germline lookup yields CDR1 PRHDT and CDR2 FYEKMQ (reference sequence). The CDR3 sequence: CASSLRLGVNSPLHF. In DNA form, the CDR3 reads TGTGCCAGCAGCTTACGTTTAGGGGTGAATTCACCCCTCCACTTT.

The genes are TRBV9 and TRBJ2-1, with 7 positions matching TRBD2. The V and J ends lost 0 bases and 7 bases, in that order; junction bases with no gene match: 10. Germline CDR1 is SGDLS and CDR2 is YYNGEE. The CDR3 consists of 16 residues. The CDR3 DNA reads as TGTGCCAGCAGCGTAGCCCCCGGGACTAACTATAATGAGCAGTTCTTC. This encodes CASSVAPGTNYNEQFF. The full variable domain, its missing parts supplied by reference TRBV9 and TRBJ2-1, is DSGVTQTPKHLITATGQRVTLRCSPRSGDLSVYWYQQSLDQGLQFLIQYYNGEERAKGNILERFSAQQFPDLHSELNLSSLELGDSALYFCASSVAPGTNYNEQFFGPGTRLTVL.

The chain recombines TRBV14 with TRBJ2-1; the D is unclear. From germline, CDR1 is SGHDN and CDR2 FVKESK. V lost 4 bases and J lost 4, with 14 bases in between. This CDR3 is 15 amino acids long. CDR3: CASSLSPNPYNEQFF. CDR3 in DNA: TGTGCCAGCAGCCTGAGTCCTAACCCTTACAATGAGCAGTTCTTC.

The chain is built from TRBV23-1 and TRBJ2-3, with 11 nucleotides matching TRBD2. TRBV23-1 carries the ORF label, with uncertain function. V shed 0 bases, J shed 1 base, and the junction held 0 bases outside the gene matches. There are 16 residues in the CDR3. The CDR3 region is CASSQSTSGGTDTQYF. In DNA form, the CDR3 reads TGCGCCAGCAGTCAATCGACTAGCGGGGGCACAGATACGCAGTATTTT.

The chain combines TRBV13 with TRBJ2-1, with D possibly TRBD1 on 5 matching bases. The CDR3 runs to 15 residues. CDR1 is PRHDT and CDR2 is FYEKMQ in the germline V gene (reference sequence). Trimming pared 3 bases from V and 4 bases from J, leaving 13 bases between. The CDR3 DNA reads as TGTGCCAGCAGCTTTACAGGTGAGGTGTACAATGAGCAGTTCTTC. It specifies CASSFTGEVYNEQFF. Combining the CDR3 with reference TRBV13 and TRBJ2-1 gives the whole variable domain AAGVIQSPRHLIKEKRETATLKCYPIPRHDTVYWYQQGPGQDPQFLISFYEKMQSDKGSIPDRFSAQQFSDYHSELNMSSLELGDSALYFCASSFTGEVYNEQFFGPGTRLTVL.

This clone was seen once. The rearrangement uses TRBV27 and TRBJ1-2; 8 nucleotides align to TRBD1. V lost 5 bases to trimming and J lost 4 bases; unmatched junction nucleotides: 9. The length of the CDR3 is 15 residues. CDR1 and CDR2 from the germline V gene are MNHEY and SMNVEV (reference sequence). In DNA form, the CDR3 reads TGTGCCAGCAGTCCAAGGACAGGGAACACCTATGGCTACACCTTC. Protein sequence: CASSPRTGNTYGYTF.

This clone was picked up one time. J is TRBJ1-5 and V is TRBV19, with D possibly being TRBD1 (5 bases). CDR1 and CDR2 (germline): LNHDA, SQIVND (reference sequence). The CDR3 sequence is 15 residues long. Deletions cut 6 bases from V and 4 bases from J, with 16 bases between. The CDR3 nucleotides read TGTGCCAGTAGGGGGCAGGGAGGGCCTAATCAGCCCCAGCATTTT. Its translation is CASRGQGGPNQPQHF.

The chain carries TRBV5-1 and TRBJ1-5; D is undetermined. The length of the CDR3 is 15 residues. Looked up from germline, CDR1 is SGHRS and CDR2 is YFSETQ. Trimming removed 1 base from V and 0 bases from J, with 8 bases in between. The CDR3 reads CASSLLWLSNQPQHF. The CDR3 DNA reads TGCGCCAGCAGCTTGTTATGGCTTAGCAATCAGCCCCAGCATTTT. Full variable domain (rest looked up from reference TRBV5-1 and TRBJ1-5): KAGVTQTPRYLIKTRGQQVTLSCSPISGHRSVSWYQQTPGQGLQFLFEYFSETQRNKGNFPGRFSGRQFSNSRSEMNVSTLELGDSALYLCASSLLWLSNQPQHFGDGTRLSIL.

This sequence joins TRBV6-5 and TRBJ2-3; D unclear. V was shortened by 3 bases and J by 5 bases, with 9 bases between the two germline ends. Germline loops: CDR1 MNHEY, CDR2 SVGAGI. This CDR3 has 13 amino acids. CDR3 amino acids: CASSYRLLDTQYF. For the CDR3, the DNA is TGTGCCAGCAGTTATCGACTGCTAGATACGCAGTATTTT.

The V and J genes are TRBV7-2 and TRBJ1-4; perhaps TRBD1 as D (5 bases). V was cut by 5 bases and J by 5 bases, with 12 bases left in between. Germline CDR1 reads SGHTA; CDR2 reads FQGNSA. CDR3 size: 14 residues. The CDR3 nucleotides are TGTGCCAGCAGCCAAAAAACAGGAAATGAAAAACTGTTTTTT. Residues: CASSQKTGNEKLFF.

The chain couples TRBV13 to TRBJ1-6, with a weak D call TRBD1 (5 bases). Trimming stripped 2 bases from V and 6 bases from J, with 11 bases between. The CDR3 spans 15 residues. CDR1 and CDR2 (germline): PRHDT, FYEKMQ (reference sequence). This chain's CDR3 is CASSLLGAPNSPLHF. CDR3 coding DNA: TGTGCCAGCAGCTTACTTGGGGCGCCTAATTCACCCCTCCACTTT.

J is TRBJ2-5 and V is TRBV7-2, with D perhaps matching TRBD2 (6 bases). Trimming removed 5 bases from V and 2 bases from J, with 12 bases in between. The CDR3 runs to 14 residues. From germline, CDR1 is SGHTA and CDR2 FQGNSA. This CDR3 is CASSPSGLQETQYF. CDR3 in DNA: TGTGCCAGCAGCCCCTCGGGACTTCAAGAGACCCAGTACTTC.

This sequence joins TRBV30 and TRBJ1-5; tentative D call: TRBD1 (6 bases). In germline, CDR1 is GTSNPN, CDR2 SVGIG (reference sequence). V was shortened by 7 bases and J by 2 bases, with 15 bases between the two germline ends. The CDR3 totals 14 residues. The CDR3 here is CASTTSGGNQPQHF. In DNA form, the CDR3 reads TGTGCCTCAACTACGTCAGGGGGCAATCAGCCCCAGCATTTT.

The chain combines TRBV7-8 with TRBJ2-7; TRBD1 matches at 10 bases. Germline-derived CDR1 and CDR2 are SGHVS and FQNEAQ. V was clipped by 4 bases and J by 3 bases; unmatched bases: 6. This CDR3 comprises 15 residues. The CDR3 sequence: CASSSETGGGYEQYF. CDR3 DNA sequence: TGTGCCAGCAGCTCCGAGACAGGGGGCGGCTACGAGCAGTACTTC. Supplemented by reference TRBV7-8 and TRBJ2-7, the full variable domain reads GAGVSQSPRYKVAKRGQDVALRCDPISGHVSLFWYQQALGQGPEFLTYFQNEAQLDKSGLPSDRFFAERPEGSVSTLKIQRTQQEDSAVYLCASSSETGGGYEQYFGPGTRLTVT.

This chain connects TRBV5-1 to TRBJ2-7; 10 nucleotides line up with TRBD1. V lost 0 bases to trimming and J lost 6 bases; unmatched junction nucleotides: 6. The CDR3 contains 15 residues. Germline values: CDR1 SGHRS, CDR2 YFSETQ. The CDR3 reads CASSLAGTGDGEQYF. The CDR3 DNA sequence: TGCGCCAGCAGCTTGGCCGGGACAGGGGATGGCGAGCAGTACTTC.

The genes are TRBV6-5 and TRBJ1-5; 7 bases agree with TRBD1. Germline values: CDR1 MNHEY, CDR2 SVGAGI. This CDR3 is built from 14 residues. J lost 4 bases, V lost 6 bases, and 6 bases had no gene match. CDR3 loop: CASRRGQVNQPQHF. In nucleotides, the CDR3 is TGTGCCAGCAGACGAGGACAGGTGAATCAGCCCCAGCATTTT.

The DNA for the CDR3 is TGTGCCAGCAGCCGAGGACAGGGGGGTAATGAAAAACTGTTTTTT. Translated, it gives CASSRGQGGNEKLFF. The genes are TRBV6-5 and TRBJ1-4; TRBD1 agrees at 10 bases. The CDR3 sequence is 15 residues long. CDR1 is MNHEY and CDR2 is SVGAGI in the germline V gene. Trimming removed 6 bases from V and 4 bases from J; junction bases left unmatched: 5.

The V and J genes are TRBV5-6 and TRBJ1-5; 8 bases are shared with TRBD1. This CDR3 spans 15 amino acids. The ends lost 3 bases at V and 4 bases at J; junction bases unmatched: 6. Germline assignment: CDR1 SGHDT and CDR2 YYEEEE. The CDR3 bases are TGTGCCAGCAGCTACTCGGACAGGGTAAATCAGCCCCAGCATTTT. It specifies CASSYSDRVNQPQHF.

The chain carries TRBV7-2 and TRBJ2-3; TRBD2 matches at 12 bases. Germline CDR1 and CDR2: SGHTA and FQGNSA. V lost 5 bases and J lost 5; bases outside the gene matches: 8. The CDR3 is 16 amino acids. The CDR3 DNA reads as TGTGCCAGCAGCCTAACTAGCGGGGGGATGTTAGATACGCAGTATTTT. This sequence encodes CASSLTSGGMLDTQYF.

V is TRBV5-5 and J is TRBJ1-2, with a possible D match to TRBD1 (6 bases). CDR1 is SGHKS and CDR2 is YYEKEE in the germline V gene (reference sequence). Trimming left V 4 bases short and J 6 bases short, with 13 bases between. The CDR3 runs to 13 residues. The CDR3: CASSTGFANGYTF. The DNA for the CDR3 is TGTGCCAGCAGCACAGGGTTCGCCAATGGCTACACCTTC.

J is TRBJ1-2 and V is TRBV27, with 8 bases aligning to TRBD1. V lost 4 bases and J lost 4; bases outside the gene matches: 8. From germline, CDR1 is MNHEY and CDR2 SMNVEV (reference sequence). The CDR3 covers 15 residues. The CDR3 DNA reads as TGTGCCAGCAGTTCGACAGGGGAGAAGGTCTATGGCTACACCTTC. It specifies CASSSTGEKVYGYTF.

V and J are TRBV5-6 and TRBJ2-7, with 12 bases that match TRBD1. This CDR3 comprises 14 residues. Germline V gene lookup returns CDR1 SGHDT and CDR2 YYEEEE. Germline trimming cut 4 bases from V and 6 bases from J; bases unmatched to any gene: 5. CDR3 loop: CASSRGTGGFEQYF. CDR3 in DNA: TGTGCCAGCAGCCGCGGGACAGGGGGCTTCGAGCAGTACTTC.

V gene TRBV5-1 combines with J gene TRBJ2-3; maybe TRBD1 (6 bases). Trimming stripped 4 bases from V and 0 bases from J, with 6 bases between. The germline V gene encodes CDR1 SGHRS and CDR2 YFSETQ. The CDR3 runs to 13 residues. The CDR3 spells CASSRGSTDTQYF. The CDR3 DNA sequence: TGCGCCAGCAGCAGGGGGAGCACAGATACGCAGTATTTT.

The V and J genes are TRBV6-5 and TRBJ1-1, with D unclear. The ends were cut back, 0 bases at V and 5 bases at J, with 10 bases in the middle. CDR1 MNHEY and CDR2 SVGAGI come from the germline V gene. CDR3 length: 14 amino acids. CDR3 amino acids: CASSYSPFQTEAFF. CDR3 DNA sequence: TGTGCCAGCAGTTACTCCCCGTTCCAGACTGAAGCTTTCTTT.

This clone was counted between two and nine times. V and J are TRBV6-5 and TRBJ1-4; D gene ambiguous. V shed 8 bases and J shed 4 bases, with 8 bases lying between them. From germline, CDR1 is MNHEY and CDR2 SVGAGI. The CDR3 runs to 12 residues. The CDR3 DNA is TGTGCCAGCGCCAGGATTAATGAAAAACTGTTTTTT. Translation: CASARINEKLFF.

The genes are TRBV5-1 and TRBJ2-1, with TRBD1 identical over 7 bases. The CDR3 totals 14 residues. Unmatched junction bases numbered 0, after V lost 3 bases and J lost 0 bases. CDR1 SGHRS and CDR2 YFSETQ come from the germline V gene. The CDR3 reads CASSWTGSYNEQFF. The CDR3 DNA is TGCGCCAGCAGCTGGACAGGCTCCTACAATGAGCAGTTCTTC.